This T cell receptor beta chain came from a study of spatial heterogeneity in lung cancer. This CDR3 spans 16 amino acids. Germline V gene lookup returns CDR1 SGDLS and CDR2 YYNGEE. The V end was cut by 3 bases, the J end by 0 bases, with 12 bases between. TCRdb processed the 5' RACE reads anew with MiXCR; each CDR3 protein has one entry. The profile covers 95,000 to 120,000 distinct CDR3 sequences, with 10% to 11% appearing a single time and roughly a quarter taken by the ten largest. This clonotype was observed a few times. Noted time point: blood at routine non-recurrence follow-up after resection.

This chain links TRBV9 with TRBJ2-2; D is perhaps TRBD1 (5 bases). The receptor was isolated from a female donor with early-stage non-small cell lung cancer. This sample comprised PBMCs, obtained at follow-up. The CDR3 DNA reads TGTGCCAGCAGCGCGGGCCAGACAGCGAACACCGGGGAGCTGTTTTTT. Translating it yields CASSAGQTANTGELFF.